This record covers a single T cell receptor (beta chain). The data originate from a study of blood T cell repertoires in COVID-19. Study overall: In each case, the material was cDNA or gDNA derived from T cells, B-cell-depleted T cells, or PBMCs.

The V gene's germline CDR1 is LGHNA and CDR2 YNFKEQ. Trimming pared 1 base from V and 12 bases from J, leaving 7 bases between. This CDR3 comprises 12 residues. Profiled with immunoSEQ multiplex PCR; TCRdb holds only in-frame clones, not every one. In the table there are 250,000 or so clones, roughly 85% of which are singletons. Enrollees, roughly 18 to 89 years old, lived in approximately 25 US areas. The TCR comes from a man aged 25 to 40 who had recovered from COVID-19. The V and J genes are TRBV4-2 and TRBJ1-6; D possibly corresponds to TRBD1 (5 bases). The sequenced material came from PBMCs or T cells enriched from blood (not recorded which). CDR3 coding DNA: TGTGCCAGCAGCCAAGCCGGGGGACCCCTCCACTTT. Its protein product is CASSQAGGPLHF.